The entry below gives a single T cell receptor (beta chain) sequence along with its context. The data are from a study of blood T cell repertoires in COVID-19. V lost 6 bases and J lost 0, with 7 bases in between. CDR1 and CDR2 (germline): SGHDT, YYEEEE. The CDR3 sequence is 14 residues long. The table came from immunoSEQ multiplex PCR; TCRdb's copy has only in-frame clones and leaves some out. The sample shows 150,000 to 200,000 clones, around 73% of them seen only once. The TCR was taken from a woman between 45 and 60 years old who had recovered from COVID-19. Sequenced sample: PBMCs or T cells enriched from blood (not recorded which). This chain joins TRBV5-6 and TRBJ2-6, with D unresolved. The CDR3 reads CASTDISGANVLTF. CDR3 nucleotide sequence: TGTGCCAGCACCGACATCTCTGGGGCCAACGTCCTGACTTTC.